The 27 T cell receptor beta chains below were found in one sample sequenced in a study of T-cell reconstitution after alpha-beta-depleted transplantation in children. Researchers prepared the TCRbeta library using unique molecular identifiers, the study reports. MiXCR, applied by TCRdb to the PCR reads, yields one record per CDR3 protein. Of roughly 310,000 distinct CDR3 sequences listed, about a quarter were seen once; the top ten hold about a tenth. This specimen was PBMCs, mostly from graft donor cells, taken 180 days after TCRalphabeta/CD19-depleted stem cell transplant. All receptors come from a male patient younger than 18 who had a stem cell transplant for acute lymphoblastic leukemia, so the T cells may come from the graft donor.

The rearrangement joins TRBV4-2 to TRBJ1-4; no definite D call. The V end was cut by 1 base, the J end by 0 bases, with 6 bases between. Germline V gene sequence: CDR1 LGHNA, CDR2 YNFKEQ. CDR3 length: 15 residues. CDR3 amino acids: CASSQGSSTNEKLFF. CDR3 nucleotides: TGTGCCAGCAGCCAAGGGTCTTCAACTAATGAAAAACTGTTTTTT.

J is TRBJ1-1 and V is TRBV19; TRBD1 matches at 7 bases. This CDR3 comprises 12 residues. Trimming removed 5 bases from V and 8 bases from J; junction bases left unmatched: 5. The germline V gene encodes CDR1 LNHDA and CDR2 SQIVND (reference sequence). CDR3 loop: CASSLPDREAFF. The CDR3 nucleotides are TGTGCCAGTAGTCTCCCGGACAGGGAAGCTTTCTTT.

Only a few counts were recorded for this clonotype. The V call is TRBV4-1, the J call TRBJ2-7; perhaps TRBD2 as D (5 bases). Germline V gene sequence: CDR1 MGHRA, CDR2 YSYEKL. The CDR3 covers 14 residues. Trimming shortened V by 5 bases and J by 0 bases, and 11 bases separated the two germline ends. The CDR3 spells CASSLLGSSYEQYF. The CDR3 DNA sequence: TGCGCCAGCAGCTTATTGGGGAGCTCCTACGAGCAGTACTTC.

This sequence joins TRBV4-1 and TRBJ2-1; 8 bases line up with TRBD2. The CDR3 loop spans 15 amino acids. Looked up from germline, CDR1 is MGHRA and CDR2 is YSYEKL. Germline trimming cut 8 bases from V and 3 bases from J; bases unmatched to any gene: 9. The CDR3 sequence is CASRKGGLGYNEQFF. The CDR3 DNA reads TGCGCCAGCCGAAAAGGGGGACTAGGCTACAATGAGCAGTTCTTC.

The chain recombines TRBV5-6 with TRBJ2-7; D is undetermined. The CDR3 is made up of 13 amino acids. From germline, CDR1 is SGHDT and CDR2 YYEEEE. V was pared by 1 base and J by 4 bases, with 9 bases between. The CDR3 coding sequence is TGTGCCAGCAGCTTGTACTCCACATACGAGCAGTACTTC. Translation gives CASSLYSTYEQYF.

The rearrangement uses TRBV20-1 and TRBJ1-1; TRBD1 agrees at 10 bases. This CDR3 spans 13 amino acids. V trimming: 3 bases; J trimming: 7 bases; junction bases outside the gene matches: 5. In germline, CDR1 is DFQATT, CDR2 SNEGSKA (reference sequence). The CDR3 reads CSARGQGRDEAFF. Here the CDR3 DNA reads TGCAGTGCTAGGGGACAGGGGCGCGATGAAGCTTTCTTT.

This rearrangement joins TRBV18 to TRBJ2-5; no reliable D call. This CDR3 region has 16 residues. Germline V CDR1 and CDR2: KGHSH, LQKENI. The ends were cut back, 6 bases at V and 3 bases at J, with 20 bases in the middle. The DNA for the CDR3 is TGTGCCAGCTCTCGTCCGCGGCCTCGGGCTGAAGAGACCCAGTACTTC. Protein sequence: CASSRPRPRAEETQYF.

The CDR3 region is CSARVAGSYNEQFF. Here the CDR3 DNA reads TGCAGTGCTAGAGTGGCGGGCTCCTACAATGAGCAGTTCTTC. The chain is built from TRBV20-1 and TRBJ2-1; TRBD2 might be the D (5 bases). CDR1 is DFQATT, CDR2 SNEGSKA, per germline (reference sequence). V was pared by 1 base and J by 0 bases, with 7 bases between. The CDR3 loop spans 14 amino acids.

This clonotype was detected only a few times. V usage is TRBV20-1 and J usage is TRBJ2-1; no firm D call. The CDR3 is made up of 11 amino acids. The germline CDR1 and CDR2 sequences are DFQATT and SNEGSKA (reference sequence). Trimming cost V 6 bases and J 9 bases, with 12 bases left between them. CDR3 coding DNA: TGCAGTGCCAGATATATCAGTGAGCAGTTCTTC. Protein sequence: CSARYISEQFF.

A few counts support this clonotype. The chain employs TRBV20-1 and TRBJ2-1; 7 nucleotides line up with TRBD2. There are 11 residues in the CDR3. V was pared by 3 bases and J by 7 bases, with 0 bases of the junction left unmatched. Germline V gene data show CDR1 as DFQATT and CDR2 as SNEGSKA (reference sequence). In DNA form, the CDR3 reads TGCAGTGCTAGCGGGGGGAATGAGCAGTTCTTC. Its translation is CSASGGNEQFF.

CDR3 nucleotide sequence: TGTGCCACCAGTGATTTCAGCGGGAGCGACCCTTCCACAGATACGCAGTATTTT. Its translation: CATSDFSGSDPSTDTQYF. This chain connects TRBV24-1 to TRBJ2-3, with 8 bases lining up with TRBD2. This CDR3 is built from 18 residues. V was pared by 1 base and J by 2 bases, with 10 bases of the junction left unmatched. In germline, CDR1 is KGHDR, CDR2 SFDVKD.

This chain connects TRBV18 to TRBJ1-1; 7 bases agree with TRBD1. Germline CDR1 is KGHSH and CDR2 is LQKENI. CDR3 length: 16 residues. Germline trimming cut 3 bases from V and 3 bases from J; bases unmatched to any gene: 10. The CDR3 region has the DNA TGTGCCAGCTCACCTCTCCCGACAGGGTCGGACACTGAAGCTTTCTTT. This encodes CASSPLPTGSDTEAFF.

This clonotype was seen more than once but under ten times. The genes are TRBV12-3 or TRBV12-4 and TRBJ1-6; perhaps TRBD1 as D (5 bases). Trimming stripped 5 bases from V and 4 bases from J, with 12 bases between. The length of the CDR3 is 15 residues. CDR3 region: CASSSPGLYNSPLHF. The CDR3 region has the DNA TGTGCCAGCAGTAGTCCGGGGCTATATAATTCACCCCTCCACTTT.

The chain employs TRBV20-1 and TRBJ1-1, with 11 positions matching TRBD1. Germline V CDR1 and CDR2: DFQATT, SNEGSKA (reference sequence). The CDR3 length is 12 residues. V trimming: 7 bases; J trimming: 7 bases; junction bases outside the gene matches: 5. CDR3 sequence: CSVPGQGDEAFF. CDR3 bases: TGCAGTGTCCCGGGACAGGGGGATGAAGCTTTCTTT.

This clonotype was seen only a few times. The chain is built from TRBV25-1 and TRBJ2-3, with D tentatively TRBD2 (6 bases). The ends were cut back, 1 base at V and 5 bases at J, with 10 bases in the middle. The CDR3 runs 14 residues. Germline V gene lookup returns CDR1 MGHDK and CDR2 SYGVNS. CDR3: CASSEWRGGDTQYF. Here the CDR3 DNA reads TGTGCCAGCAGTGAATGGAGGGGTGGAGATACGCAGTATTTT.

This clonotype was counted only a few times. The chain recombines TRBV2 with TRBJ2-2; D perhaps matches TRBD1 (5 bases). V lost 5 bases and J 3 bases, leaving 19 bases between the germline ends. Looked up from germline, CDR1 is SNHLY and CDR2 is FYNNEI. The CDR3 spans 17 residues. For the CDR3, the DNA is TGTGCCAGCAGTACTCACTACCCCGACAGATACACCGGGGAGCTGTTTTTT. Amino acid sequence: CASSTHYPDRYTGELFF.

This clonotype was detected a few times. V gene TRBV9 combines with J gene TRBJ2-6, with D possibly TRBD1 on 6 matching bases. The CDR3 is made up of 18 amino acids. Trimming removed 1 base at V and 0 bases at J, with 14 bases between. CDR1 SGDLS and CDR2 YYNGEE come from the germline V gene. Written as DNA, the CDR3 is TGTGCCAGCAGCGTATACAGGGCTCCCTTCTCTGGGGCCAACGTCCTGACTTTC. It encodes CASSVYRAPFSGANVLTF.

CDR3 protein: CASSLGGIRFF. CDR3 sequence (DNA): TGCGCCAGCAGCTTGGGAGGGATCCGTTTCTTT. The J gene is TRBJ1-1, the V gene TRBV5-1, with D hard to call. Germline CDR1 SGHRS, CDR2 YFSETQ. The CDR3 contains 11 residues. Trimming took off 0 bases at V and 13 bases at J, with 10 bases between the two ends.

Ten or more counts support this clonotype. V gene TRBV11-2 combines with J gene TRBJ2-7, with D perhaps TRBD1 (6 bases). This CDR3 region has 13 residues. Trimming took off 4 bases at V and 0 bases at J, with 7 bases between the two ends. Germline V lookup: CDR1 SGHAT, CDR2 FQNNGV. CDR3 DNA sequence: TGTGCCAGCAGCTCGGGACACTCCTACGAGCAGTACTTC. It yields the protein CASSSGHSYEQYF.

CDR3 sequence: CASSIAQSSYEQYF. CDR3 nucleotide sequence: TGTGCCAGTAGTATTGCCCAAAGCTCCTACGAGCAGTACTTC. This rearrangement joins TRBV19 to TRBJ2-7; D unresolved. The V and J ends lost 3 bases and 0 bases respectively, with 9 bases between them. This CDR3 is 14 amino acids long. Per the germline V gene, CDR1 is LNHDA and CDR2 is SQIVND (reference sequence).

In this sample, this clonotype turned up a few times. The J gene is TRBJ2-3, the V gene TRBV4-1; D gene ambiguous. The CDR3 covers 15 residues. Germline assignment: CDR1 MGHRA and CDR2 YSYEKL. V was trimmed by 0 bases and J by 0 bases, leaving 7 bases between them. The CDR3 nucleotides read TGCGCCAGCAGCCAAGAGGTATCTAGCACAGATACGCAGTATTTT. Protein: CASSQEVSSTDTQYF.

The rearrangement links TRBV20-1 to TRBJ2-2, with D possibly TRBD1 on 5 matching bases. The CDR3 is made up of 14 amino acids. Germline V lookup: CDR1 DFQATT, CDR2 SNEGSKA (reference sequence). With 3 bases removed from V and 6 bases from J, the gap between germline ends came to 14 bases. The CDR3 DNA is TGCAGTGCTAGGACGGTAGCAGGGTCCGGGGAGCTGTTTTTT. Its protein product is CSARTVAGSGELFF.

This clonotype was seen a handful of times. The chain links TRBV11-2 to TRBJ1-5; 7 bases line up with TRBD1. V dropped 5 bases and J dropped 0; count of bases not matched to a gene: 4. The CDR3 covers 15 residues. CDR1 is SGHAT and CDR2 is FQNNGV in the germline V gene. CDR3 coding DNA: TGTGCCAGCAGCGAGACAGGGAATAGCAATCAGCCCCAGCATTTT. Protein sequence: CASSETGNSNQPQHF.

The genes are TRBV21-1 and TRBJ2-1; whether TRBD1, the table's D call, matches the DNA was not checked. TRBV21-1 is tagged as a pseudogene. The CDR3 spans 18 residues. The CDR3 nucleotides are TGTGCCAGCAGCAATAACGAGCAGGGGCACGTACCGTACAATGAGCAGTTCTTC. It encodes CASSNNEQGHVPYNEQFF.

The chain has TRBV2 and TRBJ2-7; D uncertain. The germline V gene encodes CDR1 SNHLY and CDR2 FYNNEI. V lost 3 bases, J lost 3 bases, and 9 bases lay in between. The CDR3 loop spans 13 amino acids. The CDR3 region is CASSDGPYYEQYF. The CDR3 nucleotides are TGTGCCAGCAGTGATGGGCCGTACTACGAGCAGTACTTC. Full variable domain (missing parts from reference TRBV2 and TRBJ2-7): EPEVTQTPSHQVTQMGQEVILRCVPISNHLYFYWYRQILGQKVEFLVSFYNNEISEKSEIFDDQFSVERPDGSNFTLKIRSTKLEDSAMYFCASSDGPYYEQYFGPGTRLTVT.

This chain links TRBV6-5 with TRBJ2-5; D remains ambiguous. The germline V and J ends were trimmed by 2 bases and 2 bases, with 6 bases remaining between them. The V gene's germline CDR1 is MNHEY and CDR2 SVGAGI. CDR3 length: 13 residues. Here the CDR3 DNA reads TGTGCCAGCAGTTACGTCAATCAAGAGACCCAGTACTTC. Its protein product is CASSYVNQETQYF.

The DNA for the CDR3 is TGTGCCAGCAGCCAAGACGCCGAGGACACCTCCTACGAGCAGTACTTC. This gives the protein CASSQDAEDTSYEQYF. This chain joins TRBV3-1 and TRBJ2-7, with D perhaps TRBD1 (5 bases). V lost 0 bases to trimming and J lost 0 bases, with 12 bases between them. Germline CDR1 is LGHDT and CDR2 is YNNKEL (reference sequence). The CDR3 totals 16 residues.